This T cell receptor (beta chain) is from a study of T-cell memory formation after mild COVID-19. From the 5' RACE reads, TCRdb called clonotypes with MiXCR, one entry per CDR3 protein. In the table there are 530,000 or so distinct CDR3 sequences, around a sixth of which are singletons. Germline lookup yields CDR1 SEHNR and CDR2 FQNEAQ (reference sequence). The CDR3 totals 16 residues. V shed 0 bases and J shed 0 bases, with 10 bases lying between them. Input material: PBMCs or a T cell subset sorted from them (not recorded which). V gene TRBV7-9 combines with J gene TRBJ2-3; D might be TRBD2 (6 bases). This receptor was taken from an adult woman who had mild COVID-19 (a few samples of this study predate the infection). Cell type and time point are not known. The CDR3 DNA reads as TGTGCCAGCAGCTTAGCCGGGAGTACTAGCACAGATACGCAGTATTTT. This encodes CASSLAGSTSTDTQYF.